The entry that follows covers one T cell receptor beta chain sequence. The study recruited people aged roughly 18 to 95 years across about two dozen US areas. All recovered Cohort 3 donors got two negative PCRs, got clearance, or saw symptom resolution. This sample is drawn from a study of blood T cell repertoires in COVID-19. The data were produced by immunoSEQ multiplex PCR, yet TCRdb's version contains in-frame clones alone and is incomplete. Of hundreds of thousands of clones listed, 80% to 90% are singletons. Looked up from germline, CDR1 is SNHLY and CDR2 is FYNNEI. CDR3 length: 17 amino acids. V lost 4 bases, J lost 4 bases, and 12 bases stayed unmatched.

This sequence joins TRBV2 and TRBJ1-5; 8 bases match TRBD1. The clonotype comes from a woman aged 55-70 years who had recovered from COVID-19. The sample consisted of PBMCs or T cells enriched from blood (not recorded which). The CDR3 nucleotides are TGTGCCAGCAGTGGACAGGGGAAATGGTCTTATAATCAGCCCCAGCATTTT. This encodes CASSGQGKWSYNQPQHF.